One T cell receptor beta chain is described in this entry. What it binds is not known. Both 60 Vbeta primers and 13 Jbeta primers went into the PCR. Per the original data handling: In a later analysis, around 10 million of some 80 million unique beta chains occurred in at least two donors. Repertoires were generated with immunoSEQ multiplex PCR, while TCRdb's copy carries only in-frame clones and drops some. V and J calls and clone size are given by that table; D and trimming were obtained from the DNA. The sample comprises approximately 75,000 clones, 65% to 75% of which are singletons, and 11% rests with the top ten. Healthy bone marrow donors made up the donors. This specimen belongs to a study of cytomegalovirus exposure and HLA in healthy donors. Whole-study findings and limits: Being indistinguishable, some V segments were excluded, TRBV6-2 and TRBV6-3 among them.

Trimming took 2 bases from V and 0 from J, leaving 5 bases between them. Germline CDR1 SGHKS, CDR2 YYEKEE (reference sequence). The CDR3 has 14 residues. Sample: PBMCs. The sequence was obtained from a woman aged 60-75 years in good health and CMV-seropositive. The gene calls are TRBV5-5 and TRBJ2-2; no clear D. CDR3 in amino acids: CASSFTTNTGELFF. DNA of the CDR3: TGTGCCAGCAGCTTCACAACGAACACCGGGGAGCTGTTTTTT.